Each of the 15 T cell receptor beta chains below was sequenced from the same sample in a study of T cells in Graves' hyperthyroidism and ophthalmopathy. It was RNA transcripts that yielded the amplified TCR beta CDR3 regions. Primed by the HTBI set, a first-round RT-PCR was run on the TCR CDR3. MiXCR was run by TCRdb on the multiplex PCR reads, yielding one entry per CDR3 protein. The sample carries a few hundred thousand distinct CDR3 sequences, roughly 20% recorded once. Sequenced: blood. These receptors originate from a man between 18 and 29 years old with Graves' hyperthyroidism.

Here the CDR3 DNA reads TGTGCCAGCAGCCAGAGGGACACTGGTCTGGCTTTCTTT. This translates into CASSQRDTGLAFF. V is TRBV3-1 and J is TRBJ1-1; D is perhaps TRBD1 (6 bases). The CDR3 is 13 residues long. Germline values: CDR1 LGHDT, CDR2 YNNKEL (reference sequence). With 3 bases removed from V and 11 bases from J, the gap between germline ends came to 16 bases.

This chain joins TRBV19 and TRBJ2-7; D may match TRBD1 or TRBD2 (5 bases each). The CDR3 is 13 amino acids. V lost 8 bases to trimming and J lost 2 bases, with 13 bases between them. Germline CDR1 reads LNHDA; CDR2 reads SQIVND (reference sequence). Here the CDR3 DNA reads TGTGCCAGTGGAGAGGGGAACCCCTACGAGCAGTACTTC. Translating gives CASGEGNPYEQYF.

This clonotype was counted ten times or more. The V gene is TRBV6-1, the J gene TRBJ2-2; D possibly corresponds to TRBD1 (6 bases). Germline assignment: CDR1 MNHNS and CDR2 SASEGT. Trimming shortened V by 2 bases and J by 4 bases, and 11 bases separated the two germline ends. This CDR3 has 15 amino acids. CDR3 region: CASSESVRGTGELFF. CDR3 DNA: TGTGCCAGCAGTGAAAGCGTCAGGGGCACCGGGGAGCTGTTTTTT.

V usage is TRBV24-1 and J usage is TRBJ1-1; no reliable D call. From germline, CDR1 is KGHDR and CDR2 SFDVKD. This CDR3 is built from 11 residues. V was trimmed by 5 bases and J by 7 bases, leaving 7 bases between them. For the CDR3, the DNA is TGTGCCACCAGTGCAGGAAGTGAAGCTTTCTTT. Amino acids: CATSAGSEAFF.

This clonotype appeared many times. The rearrangement joins TRBV11-2 to TRBJ2-7; a weak D match, TRBD1 (6 bases). The ends were cut back, 6 bases at V and 2 bases at J, with 17 bases in the middle. Germline lookup yields CDR1 SGHAT and CDR2 FQNNGV. The CDR3 has 15 amino acids. The DNA of the CDR3 is TGTGCCAGCAGGCGAGCCCAGGACAGAGCCTACGAGCAGTACTTC. Amino acid sequence: CASRRAQDRAYEQYF.

This clonotype was recorded a few times. V usage is TRBV29-1 and J usage is TRBJ1-2; 8 nucleotides match TRBD1. Trimming cost V 3 bases and J 4 bases; bases outside gene matches: 4. Per germline, CDR1 SQVTM and CDR2 ANQGSEA. There are 13 residues in the CDR3. The CDR3 sequence: CSVESGQAYGYTF. The CDR3 bases are TGCAGCGTTGAGTCGGGACAGGCCTATGGCTACACCTTC.

There are many counts of this clonotype. V is TRBV6-1 and J is TRBJ2-7; 9 nucleotides agree with TRBD1. V was clipped by 11 bases and J by 3 bases; unmatched bases: 8. Germline V gives CDR1 MNHNS, CDR2 SASEGT. The CDR3 is made up of 13 amino acids. In DNA, the CDR3 is TGTGCCGGAGGGACAGGGCCGATCTACGAGCAGTACTTC. Residues: CAGGTGPIYEQYF.

This clonotype was observed a few times. This chain links TRBV12-3 or TRBV12-4 with TRBJ2-7, with D unclear. Trimming removed 4 bases at V and 3 bases at J, with 10 bases between. The CDR3 runs to 13 residues. The CDR3 coding sequence is TGTGCCAGCAGTTACCACCTCGTCTACGAGCAGTACTTC. Amino acid sequence: CASSYHLVYEQYF.

This rearrangement joins TRBV27 to TRBJ2-5; D is undetermined. This CDR3 comprises 14 residues. In germline, CDR1 is MNHEY, CDR2 SMNVEV (reference sequence). The V end was cut by 7 bases, the J end by 3 bases, with 15 bases between. CDR3 region: CASKLMVSKETQYF. CDR3 nucleotide sequence: TGTGCCAGCAAACTTATGGTCTCCAAAGAGACCCAGTACTTC.

This chain uses TRBV12-3 or TRBV12-4 with TRBJ2-7, with D possibly being TRBD1 (6 bases). V was clipped by 5 bases and J by 12 bases, with 23 bases between them. The CDR3 runs to 14 residues. CDR3 protein: CASSTAPGPRGLYF. The CDR3 DNA reads as TGTGCCAGCAGTACTGCACCGGGCCCCAGGGGTCTGTACTTC.

This clonotype appeared many times. The chain uses TRBV29-1 and TRBJ1-1; weak D call: TRBD1 (5 bases). CDR1 and CDR2 from the germline V gene are SQVTM and ANQGSEA. Between the trimmed V and J ends, which lost 1 base and 5 bases, there was a span of 8 bases. The CDR3 extends over 12 amino acids. The CDR3 region is CSVEGWGTEAFF. CDR3 nucleotides: TGCAGCGTTGAAGGGTGGGGGACTGAAGCTTTCTTT.

The genes are TRBV7-9 and TRBJ1-2; D is possibly TRBD1 (5 bases). CDR1 is SEHNR, CDR2 FQNEAQ, per germline (reference sequence). The CDR3 consists of 14 residues. Deletions cut 0 bases from V and 4 bases from J, with 9 bases between. CDR3: CASSLAGGAYGYTF. The CDR3 DNA sequence: TGTGCCAGCAGCTTAGCAGGCGGGGCCTATGGCTACACCTTC.

In its sample, this clonotype was seen many times. CDR3 loop: CASSSRLNSPLHF. CDR3 bases: TGTGCCAGCAGTTCCCGACTGAATTCACCCCTCCACTTT. The V and J genes are TRBV12-3 or TRBV12-4 and TRBJ1-6, with unresolved D. There are 13 residues in the CDR3. The V end was cut by 4 bases, the J end by 7 bases, with 8 bases between.

The sample holds many counts of this clonotype. The J gene is TRBJ2-5, the V gene TRBV7-2; D remains unclear. The germline V and J ends were trimmed by 1 base and 2 bases, with 5 bases remaining between them. The CDR3 has 13 residues. Germline lookup yields CDR1 SGHTA and CDR2 FQGNSA. CDR3 sequence (DNA): TGTGCCAGCAGCTTAGTCGGGCAAGAGACCCAGTACTTC. Translated, it gives CASSLVGQETQYF.

This clonotype has at least ten counts. The rearrangement uses TRBV27 and TRBJ2-7; 7 bases align to TRBD1. Germline V gives CDR1 MNHEY, CDR2 SMNVEV (reference sequence). V lost 0 bases to trimming and J lost 9 bases; unmatched junction nucleotides: 11. The CDR3 is 15 residues long. The CDR3 DNA follows: TGTGCCAGCAGTTTATCGGGGACAGAATTAGTGGGGCAGTACTTC. Its translation: CASSLSGTELVGQYF.